These T cell receptor beta chains were read from a single sample in a study of T-cell memory formation after mild COVID-19. TCRdb recomputed calls from the 5' RACE reads with MiXCR, one row per CDR3 protein. Among about 440,000 distinct CDR3 sequences listed, about 20% were seen once. Sample: PBMCs or a T cell subset sorted from them (not recorded which). These receptors originate from an adult woman who had mild COVID-19 (a few samples of this study predate the infection). Cell type and time point are not known. Both conserved end residues are part of each CDR3. A D gene is named only where the DNA matches it firmly. Clone size is shown for a subset of rows, as once, few, many or a class of expanded clone.

>TRBV3-1|TRBJ1-1|TRBD1|many
TGTGCCAGCAGCCAAGCCTATTTAGGGGGCGCGGGGGGATCTGAAGCTTTCTTT
CASSQAYLGGAGGSEAFF
>TRBV19|TRBJ2-1|TRBD2|NA
TGTGCCAGTAGTATTGGGAGGGAGTTCTATGAGCAGTTCTTC
CASSIGREFYEQFF
>TRBV20-1|TRBJ2-1|TRBD1|NA
TGCAGTGCTAGGCTACAGGGGGCAAACAATGAGCAGTTCTTC
CSARLQGANNEQFF
>TRBV4-3|TRBJ2-3|NA|NA
TGCGCCAGCAGCCAAATACAGCGGGTGAGCACAGATACGCAGTATTTT
CASSQIQRVSTDTQYF
>TRBV7-9|TRBJ1-1|NA|NA
TGTGCCAGCAGCCAAGCTTTCTTT
CASSQAFF
>TRBV12-3/TRBV12-4|TRBJ1-4|NA|NA
TGTGCCAGCAGTTTAAGGGGGGCTAATGAAAAACTGTTTTTT
CASSLRGANEKLFF
>TRBV20-1|TRBJ1-1|TRBD1|NA
TGCAGTGCTAGACGGACGGCAGGGGGGGCTTTCTTT
CSARRTAGGAFF
>TRBV7-2|TRBJ2-5|NA|NA
TGTGCCAGCGCCAGGGGTACGTCAGAGACCCAGTACTTC
CASARGTSETQYF
>TRBV12-3/TRBV12-4|TRBJ1-5|NA|few
TGTGCCAGCACCAGAGGGACGGCCAATCAGCCCCAGCATTTT
CASTRGTANQPQHF
>TRBV20-1|TRBJ1-1|NA|NA
TGCAGTGCTAGAGGAGGGACGGACACTGAAGCTTTCTTT
CSARGGTDTEAFF
>TRBV27|TRBJ2-5|NA|NA
TGTGCCAGCAGTTTTGAGGGCGGAGGGAAAGAGACCCAGTACTTC
CASSFEGGGKETQYF
>TRBV10-2|TRBJ2-7|NA|many
TGCGCCAGCAGTGAGGGGTCTTCTTACGAGCAGTACTTC
CASSEGSSYEQYF
>TRBV6-5|TRBJ1-1|TRBD1|few
TGTGCCAGCAGTTACTCAAGGGGGCTGAACACTGAAGCTTTCTTT
CASSYSRGLNTEAFF
>TRBV15|TRBJ2-2|NA|NA
TGTGCCACCAGCAGAGGTGGAGGGGCGCGGGGCACCGGGGAGCTGTTTTTT
CATSRGGGARGTGELFF
>TRBV7-8|TRBJ2-4|NA|NA
TGTGCCAGCAGCTTAGATATACGGAACATTCAGTACTTC
CASSLDIRNIQYF
>TRBV7-3|TRBJ1-2|NA|NA
TGTGCCAGCAGCCCGAAAACAGGGATTGGCTACACCTTC
CASSPKTGIGYTF
>TRBV30|TRBJ2-7|NA|NA
TGTGCCTGGAGTTTGGGACCGCATCATCTCCACGAGCAGTACTTC
CAWSLGPHHLHEQYF
>TRBV12-3/TRBV12-4|TRBJ1-1|NA|few
TGTGCCAGCAGATACGGGCCAAGCAACACTGAAGCTTTCTTT
CASRYGPSNTEAFF
>TRBV4-3|TRBJ2-1|TRBD2|NA
TGCGCCAGCAGCCAAGATCCCTCTAGCGGGAGGGTAAATGAGCAGTTCTTC
CASSQDPSSGRVNEQFF
>TRBV9|TRBJ1-1|NA|NA
TGTGCCAGCGCTGTAGGCCCACTCTATACTGAAGCTTTCTTT
CASAVGPLYTEAFF
>TRBV29-1|TRBJ2-2|NA|few
TGCAGCGTATCAGTCGGCGGGGAGCTGTTTTTT
CSVSVGGELFF
>TRBV29-1|TRBJ2-5|NA|few
TGCAGCGGCGGGAACCAAGAGACCCAGTACTTC
CSGGNQETQYF
>TRBV7-2|TRBJ2-3|NA|NA
TGTTCCAGCAGCTTATCTCTGGCTAGCGGCACAGATACGCAGTATTTT
CSSSLSLASGTDTQYF
>TRBV7-8|TRBJ2-1|NA|many
TGTGCCAGCAGCTCTACGGGGCTAGCCTGGCATGAGCAGTTCTTC
CASSSTGLAWHEQFF
>TRBV29-1|TRBJ2-1|NA|few
TGCAGCGTTGAACAGGTACAGAGGTACAATGAGCAGTTCTTC
CSVEQVQRYNEQFF
>TRBV7-8|TRBJ2-1|TRBD1|NA
TGTGCCAGCAGCCCCAGGACAGGATCCTACAATGAGCAGTTCTTC
CASSPRTGSYNEQFF
>TRBV7-2|TRBJ2-5|NA|NA
TGTGCCAGCAGCAACCAAGGGTCTAGAACCGAGACCCAGTACTTC
CASSNQGSRTETQYF
>TRBV7-9|TRBJ2-7|NA|few
TGTGCCAGCAGCCCTCCCGGGACCCCGATCGTGGGGCAGTACTTC
CASSPPGTPIVGQYF
>TRBV20-1|TRBJ2-3|NA|few
TGCAGTGCTAGGGCAGGGGGGCCAAGAGATACGCAGTATTTT
CSARAGGPRDTQYF
>TRBV3-1|TRBJ1-4|NA|NA
TGTGCCAGCAGCCAAGAAACACGTGAAAAACTGTTTTTT
CASSQETREKLFF
>TRBV6-2/TRBV6-3|TRBJ2-7|TRBD2|NA
TGTGCCAGCAGTTACCCCTCGGGGGGGCCCTTTGGGGACGAGCAGTACTTC
CASSYPSGGPFGDEQYF
>TRBV6-1|TRBJ1-5|NA|few
TGTGCCAGCAGTGAAATCGGGGGCGGTCAGCCCCAGCATTTT
CASSEIGGGQPQHF
>TRBV12-3/TRBV12-4|TRBJ1-2|NA|few
TGTGCCAGCGGGCATAACTATGGCTACACCTTC
CASGHNYGYTF
>TRBV5-1|TRBJ2-1|NA|few
TGCGCCAGCAGCTTGAAGTTCCTTATCGGATACAATGAGCAGTTCTTC
CASSLKFLIGYNEQFF
>TRBV9|TRBJ2-7|NA|many
TGTGCCAGCAGCCCACAGGGAGGACTCCACTCCTACGAGCAGTACTTC
CASSPQGGLHSYEQYF
>TRBV24-1|TRBJ2-3|NA|few
TGTGCCACCAGTGTAGGACTCGGGACAGATACGCAGTATTTT
CATSVGLGTDTQYF
>TRBV6-5|TRBJ1-2|TRBD1|few
TGTGCCAGCAGCCGCGCACCCCAGGGGGCTGGCTACACCTTC
CASSRAPQGAGYTF
>TRBV5-5|TRBJ2-5|TRBD1|many
TGTGCCAGCAGCTCCGGGACAGGGATTACAGAGACCCAGTACTTC
CASSSGTGITETQYF
>TRBV7-9|TRBJ2-1|TRBD1|NA
TGTGCCAGCAGCTCGACAGGGGGCCGCAATGAGCAGTTCTTC
CASSSTGGRNEQFF
>TRBV18|TRBJ1-1|NA|NA
TGTGCCAGCTCACCACCTACCCGGGACGAAGCTTTCTTT
CASSPPTRDEAFF
>TRBV5-1|TRBJ2-1|NA|few
TGCGCCAGCAGCTTGTCGGCTAGTTGGGAGCAGTTCTTC
CASSLSASWEQFF
>TRBV27|TRBJ1-6|NA|NA
TGTGCCAGCAGTTCCCTCGGGGGGTCCCTCTATAATTCACCCCTCCACTTT
CASSSLGGSLYNSPLHF
>TRBV7-7|TRBJ2-5|TRBD1|NA
TGTGCCAGCAGCCGACAGGGGCCACAAGAGACCCAGTACTTC
CASSRQGPQETQYF
>TRBV12-3/TRBV12-4|TRBJ2-2|TRBD1|few
TGTGCCAGCAGTTTCTATCCGGGGACAGGGGTTACCGGGGAGCTGTTTTTT
CASSFYPGTGVTGELFF
>TRBV6-4|TRBJ2-3|NA|NA
TGTGCCAGCAGTGACTGGAGGGGGGATACGCAGTATTTT
CASSDWRGDTQYF
>TRBV9|TRBJ2-1|NA|NA
TGTGCCAGCAGCGTAGACGGTACTAGCCCCAACAATGAGCAGTTCTTC
CASSVDGTSPNNEQFF
>TRBV20-1|TRBJ2-3|NA|NA
TGCAGTGCTAGAGATTGGGGGGGCACAGATACGCAGTATTTT
CSARDWGGTDTQYF
>TRBV15|TRBJ2-4|TRBD1|NA
TGTGCCACTAGGACAGGGGAGGGTTCCAAAAACATTCAGTACTTC
CATRTGEGSKNIQYF
>TRBV7-9|TRBJ2-5|NA|NA
TGTGCCAGCAGCTTAGTGGTCCAAGAGACCCAGTACTTC
CASSLVVQETQYF
>TRBV7-9|TRBJ2-3|NA|NA
TGTGCCAGCAGCTTAGGAGATTATAGACAACTTAGCACAGATACGCAGTATTTT
CASSLGDYRQLSTDTQYF
>TRBV6-5|TRBJ2-1|NA|NA
TGTGCCAGCAAGCGGCAGGGAGATTACAATGAGCAGTTCTTC
CASKRQGDYNEQFF